This is a list of T cell receptor beta chains from one sample in a study of immune heterogeneity within non-small cell lung tumors. TCRdb re-called the multiplex PCR reads through MiXCR, storing one row per CDR3 protein. Of some 10,000 distinct CDR3 sequences listed, roughly 26% are singletons. Sequenced sample: lung tumor tissue. The receptors stem from a man aged 50 to 60 with non-small cell lung cancer. CDR3s include the opening cysteine and the closing phenylalanine or tryptophan. D genes are given only for firm matches. Some rows mark clone size as missing; the rest say once, few, many or name a class of expanded clone.

TRBJ2-1	TRBV7-9	TRBD2	many	TGTGCCAGCAGCCTAAGGCCCGGGACTAGCGGGTCCCATGAGCAGTTCTTC	CASSLRPGTSGSHEQFF
TRBJ2-1	TRBV12-3/TRBV12-4	TRBD2	few	TGTGCCAGCAGTGGGGCTAGGAGCGGGGATTCTTACAATGAGCAGTTCTTC	CASSGARSGDSYNEQFF
TRBJ1-2	TRBV19	TRBD1	many	TGTGCCAGTAACTCCCGGGACAGGGGGCGTTCCTATGGCTACACCTTC	CASNSRDRGRSYGYTF
TRBJ2-7	TRBV3-1	TRBD1	many	TGTGCCAGCAGCCTCCCGGGACAGGGTTCCTACGAGCAGTACTTC	CASSLPGQGSYEQYF
TRBJ1-3	TRBV20-1	-	few	TGCAGTGCTAGTAACCAGGGAGAAAACACCATATATTTT	CSASNQGENTIYF
TRBJ2-1	TRBV28	TRBD2	medium-sized	TGTGCCAGCAGCCTCCCCGGAGCGGGGGAGTACAATGAGCAGTTCTTC	CASSLPGAGEYNEQFF
TRBJ1-1	TRBV28	-	-	TGTGCCAGCACCCGGGGGAACGCTGAAGCTTTCTTT	CASTRGNAEAFF
TRBJ2-7	TRBV12-3/TRBV12-4	-	medium-sized	TGTGCCAGCAGTTTTCAGGGTGGCTACGAGCAGTACTTC	CASSFQGGYEQYF
TRBJ2-7	TRBV28	TRBD1	medium-sized	TGTGCCAGCAGTAAAAACCGGGACAGATCCTACGAGCAGTACTTC	CASSKNRDRSYEQYF
TRBJ2-2	TRBV7-3	TRBD1	few	TGTGCCAGCAGCAAGCGACAGGGGAACACCGGGGAGCTGTTTTTT	CASSKRQGNTGELFF
TRBJ1-3	TRBV4-1	TRBD1	few	TGCGCCAGCAGCCAAGATCTATTCGGGACAGGGGTCGTCTCTGGAAACACCATATATTTT	CASSQDLFGTGVVSGNTIYF
TRBJ2-3	TRBV4-2	TRBD2	few	TGTGCCAGCAGCCCTGAACCGATAGCGGGAGCGGATACGCAGTATTTT	CASSPEPIAGADTQYF
TRBJ2-3	TRBV6-2/TRBV6-3	TRBD2	many	TGTGCCAGCAGTTCCCCGGGGACTAGCGGGGTTAGCACAGATACGCAGTATTTT	CASSSPGTSGVSTDTQYF
TRBJ1-4	TRBV20-1	-	-	TGCAGTGCTAGAGATGAGGGGAGGGTTGAAAAACTGTTTTTT	CSARDEGRVEKLFF
TRBJ2-6	TRBV9	-	once	TGTGCCAGCAGCGTATCAAGATCCTCTGGGGCCAACGTCCTGACTTTC	CASSVSRSSGANVLTF
TRBJ2-5	TRBV28	-	many	TGTGCCAGCAGTTTCCTTGGGACGGGGTACCAAGAGACCCAGTACTTC	CASSFLGTGYQETQYF
TRBJ1-4	TRBV20-1	-	many	TGCAGTGCTAGAGATCCGCGGAATAATGAAAAACTGTTTTTT	CSARDPRNNEKLFF
TRBJ2-1	TRBV19	TRBD2	many	TGTGCCAGTAGGGAGATAGCGGGGGGGGATTCCGGTGAGCAGTTCTTC	CASREIAGGDSGEQFF
TRBJ1-4	TRBV19	TRBD1	few	TGTGCCAGTAGTATAGGGGGACAGCGTAATGAAAAACTGTTTTTT	CASSIGGQRNEKLFF
TRBJ1-1	TRBV7-2	-	few	TGTGCCAGCAGCTTAGTTGTCATAAGCACGTTCACTGAAGCTTTCTTT	CASSLVVISTFTEAFF
TRBJ2-3	TRBV7-9	TRBD1	few	TGTGCCAGCAGCTTTACAGGGGTCCGTAAAACAGATACGCAGTATTTT	CASSFTGVRKTDTQYF
TRBJ2-3	TRBV2	-	-	TGTGCCAGCGTGGACTCGGTAGTCACAGATACGCAGTATTTT	CASVDSVVTDTQYF
TRBJ1-4	TRBV5-4	-	-	TGTGCCAGCAGTCCCGGAGGAATGAATGAAAAACTGTTTTTT	CASSPGGMNEKLFF
TRBJ2-1	TRBV6-4	-	-	TGTGCCAGCAGTGCCAGGTCGAACAATGAGCAGTTCTTC	CASSARSNNEQFF
TRBJ2-4	TRBV19	TRBD1	-	TGTGCCAGTAACCAGGGGGCAGCCAAAAACATTCAGTACTTC	CASNQGAAKNIQYF
TRBJ1-2	TRBV2	-	medium-sized	TGTGCCAGCAGCCCGGACAGTGGCTATGGCTACACCTTC	CASSPDSGYGYTF
TRBJ2-7	TRBV5-1	-	many	TGCGCCAGCAGCTGGGGAGGGGGGCTAAATGTCTACGAGCAGTACTTC	CASSWGGGLNVYEQYF
TRBJ2-5	TRBV2	TRBD2	few	TGTGCCAGCAGTGCGAGACGGGGGGGCGGTTGGGAGACCCAGTACTTC	CASSARRGGGWETQYF
TRBJ2-1	TRBV5-4	TRBD2	few	TGTGCCAGCAGCGCCGCTAGCGGGGGGGGCCTTGAGCAGTTCTTC	CASSAASGGGLEQFF